This T cell receptor beta chain was observed in a study of cytomegalovirus exposure and HLA in healthy donors. The V gene lost 5 bases and the J gene lost 8 bases, with 15 bases spanning the gap. Germline CDR1 reads GTSNPN; CDR2 reads SVGIG (reference sequence). This CDR3 region has 13 residues. Libraries were prepared by immunoSEQ multiplex PCR; TCRdb keeps only in-frame clonotypes and omits some of them. The sample lists around 220,000 clones, approximately 80% occurring once. Points on this clone: The target antigen is unknown.

Study-wide results and limits: Researchers counted roughly 150 TCR beta chains as cytomegalovirus-associated.

Sequencing was done on a sample of PBMCs. The clonotype originates from a woman aged 30 to 39 in good health and CMV-seropositive. V gene TRBV30 combines with J gene TRBJ1-4; D gene ambiguous. For the CDR3, the DNA is TGTGCCTGGGGAGCCCTCGGACGGGAAAAACTGTTTTTT. It specifies CAWGALGREKLFF.